A selection of T cell receptor beta chains follows, all from one sample in a study of shared clonotypes between healthy human individuals. Some clones are missing from TCRdb's copy, which holds only in-frame ones; the method was immunoSEQ multiplex PCR. In the table there are roughly 590,000 clones, 95% to 96% of which are singletons. The sample comprised naive CD8+ T cells sorted from blood. These receptor sequences come from a woman in her twenties or thirties in good health. Each CDR3 is given with its conserved first and last residue. Each record gives: CDR3 protein, CDR3 DNA, D gene, clone size, V gene, J gene. The D gene is left open where the match is weak. Size tells how often a clone was seen (once, few, many) or the class of an expanded clone, and some rows leave it out.

CDR3: CASSEALPPSFFTEAFF
DNA: TGTGCCAGCAGTGAAGCTCTACCCCCTTCCTTTTTCACTGAAGCTTTCTTT
D: -
size: -
V: TRBV6-1
J: TRBJ1-1

CDR3: CASSLTGDYGYTF
DNA: TGTGCCAGCAGCTTGACAGGGGACTATGGCTACACCTTC
D: TRBD1
size: -
V: TRBV5-6
J: TRBJ1-2

CDR3: CATSTGDEQYF
DNA: TGCGCCACCTCGACAGGGGACGAGCAGTACTTC
D: TRBD1
size: -
V: TRBV10-2
J: TRBJ2-7

CDR3: CASNGDLAEKLFF
DNA: TGTGCCAGCAACGGGGACCTGGCAGAAAAACTGTTTTTT
D: -
size: -
V: TRBV25-1
J: TRBJ1-4

CDR3: CASSPGTGYTDTQYF
DNA: TGTGCCAGCAGCCCCGGGACAGGGTACACAGATACGCAGTATTTT
D: TRBD1
size: once
V: TRBV5-4
J: TRBJ2-3

CDR3: CASSRPPRVNTEAFF
DNA: TGTGCCAGCAGCCGTCCCCCCAGGGTGAACACTGAAGCTTTCTTT
D: -
size: -
V: TRBV28
J: TRBJ1-1

CDR3: CASSAEQGQETQYF
DNA: TGTGCCAGCAGCGCAGAACAGGGACAAGAGACCCAGTACTTC
D: -
size: -
V: TRBV7-9
J: TRBJ2-5

CDR3: CASKNSYSNQPQHF
DNA: TGTGCCAGTAAAAACAGTTATAGCAATCAGCCCCAGCATTTT
D: -
size: -
V: TRBV28
J: TRBJ1-5

CDR3: CASSGTVDRPYTDTQYF
DNA: TGCGCCAGCAGTGGGACAGTCGACAGGCCTTACACAGATACGCAGTATTTT
D: -
size: -
V: TRBV10-1
J: TRBJ2-3

CDR3: CASRESTGGLYEQYF
DNA: TGTGCCAGCAGGGAGTCGACAGGGGGCCTGTACGAGCAGTACTTC
D: TRBD1
size: -
V: TRBV6-6
J: TRBJ2-7

CDR3: CASSLNPGPYNEQFF
DNA: TGCGCCAGCAGCTTGAATCCTGGACCCTACAATGAGCAGTTCTTC
D: -
size: -
V: TRBV5-1
J: TRBJ2-1

CDR3: CASRDRGLNQPQHF
DNA: TGCGCCAGCCGAGATAGGGGGCTGAATCAGCCCCAGCATTTT
D: TRBD1
size: -
V: TRBV4-1
J: TRBJ1-5

CDR3: CASSSYQLGEQFF
DNA: TGTGCCAGCAGTTCTTACCAACTGGGTGAGCAGTTCTTC
D: -
size: -
V: TRBV27
J: TRBJ2-1

CDR3: CASSRGQGDTEAFF
DNA: TGCGCCAGCAGTCGCGGTCAGGGGGACACTGAAGCTTTCTTT
D: TRBD1
size: -
V: TRBV23-1
J: TRBJ1-1

CDR3: CASRDLTGELFF
DNA: TGTGCCAGCCGAGACCTAACCGGGGAGCTGTTTTTT
D: -
size: -
V: TRBV7-9
J: TRBJ2-2

CDR3: CASSLVVNEQYF
DNA: TGTGCCAGCAGCTTGGTAGTTAACGAGCAGTACTTC
D: -
size: -
V: TRBV11-2
J: TRBJ2-7

CDR3: CASSPGTGGLAFF
DNA: TGTGCCAGCAGCCCAGGGACAGGGGGCTTGGCTTTCTTT
D: TRBD1
size: -
V: TRBV9
J: TRBJ1-1

CDR3: CASSLSKGSRYGYTF
DNA: TGCGCCAGCAGTTTATCAAAAGGGTCGCGATATGGCTACACCTTC
D: -
size: -
V: TRBV5-1
J: TRBJ1-2